These 31 T cell receptor beta chains originate from one sample sequenced in a study of cytomegalovirus exposure and HLA in healthy donors. TCRdb's copy holds only in-frame clones and misses some; the assay was immunoSEQ multiplex PCR. This table has 150,000 to 200,000 clones, around nine tenths appearing once. The source material was PBMCs. These receptors were obtained from a man between 18 and 35 years old in good health and CMV-seropositive.

This clone was counted between two and nine times. The CDR3 DNA is TGCAGCGTTGATCGAGAGGTTAGTCGGTTCTTC. Its protein product is CSVDREVSRFF. J is TRBJ2-1 and V is TRBV29-1; D not certain. With 3 bases removed from V and 15 bases from J, the gap between germline ends came to 15 bases. Looked up from germline, CDR1 is SQVTM and CDR2 is ANQGSEA. The CDR3 is made up of 11 amino acids.

V is TRBV5-6 and J is TRBJ2-3; 8 bases agree with TRBD2. Germline CDR1 and CDR2: SGHDT and YYEEEE. The CDR3 totals 15 residues. With 0 bases clipped from V and 3 bases from J, the junction kept 3 bases outside the gene matches. CDR3 sequence (DNA): TGTGCCAGCAGCTTGGTCCCTAGCGGGACAGATACGCAGTATTTT. Translating gives CASSLVPSGTDTQYF.

V and J are TRBV6-1 and TRBJ1-1; D is possibly TRBD1 (5 bases). Trimming removed 5 bases at V and 4 bases at J, with 14 bases between. This CDR3 contains 14 residues. CDR1 is MNHNS, CDR2 SASEGT, per germline. Written as DNA, the CDR3 is TGTGCCAGCAGTTTCCAGGGATTGGGCACTGAAGCTTTCTTT. Amino acids: CASSFQGLGTEAFF.

Remarks on this clone: The junction does not match germline at one end; this may be a read error. CDR3 DNA: TGTGCCAGCAGCCAAGCTCGAGGGCTAGATCCATGCTTC. This gives the protein CASSQARGLDPCF. The genes are TRBV4-2 and TRBJ2-7; maybe TRBD2 (5 bases). In germline, CDR1 is LGHNA, CDR2 YNFKEQ. This CDR3 has 13 amino acids.

The V and J genes are TRBV5-1 and TRBJ2-7; TRBD2 might be the D (6 bases). Per the germline V gene, CDR1 is SGHRS and CDR2 is YFSETQ. V was shortened by 0 bases and J by 0 bases, with 10 bases between the two germline ends. The CDR3 has 15 amino acids. CDR3 sequence: CASSLVADSSYEQYF. In DNA, the CDR3 is TGCGCCAGCAGCTTGGTAGCGGATAGCTCCTACGAGCAGTACTTC.

The gene calls are TRBV6-6 and TRBJ1-1; TRBD1 is a possible D gene (5 bases). CDR3 length: 12 residues. The ends were cut back, 5 bases at V and 4 bases at J, with 8 bases in the middle. CDR1 MNHNY and CDR2 SVGAGI come from the germline V gene (reference sequence). As DNA, the CDR3 is TGTGCCAGCAGTGGGGGGGGCACTGAAGCTTTCTTT. Translated, it gives CASSGGGTEAFF.

V gene TRBV4-3 combines with J gene TRBJ2-1; 12 bases agree with TRBD2. Germline V gene data show CDR1 as LGHNA and CDR2 as YSLEER. V lost 6 bases, J lost 4 bases, and 1 base stayed unmatched. The CDR3 has 14 residues. The CDR3 reads CASSGLAGYNEQFF. The CDR3 DNA sequence: TGCGCCAGCAGTGGACTAGCGGGGTACAATGAGCAGTTCTTC.

This clone occurred a few times. The V and J genes are TRBV5-6 and TRBJ1-2; D unclear. The CDR3 is 12 residues long. V lost 4 bases and J 3 bases, leaving 7 bases between the germline ends. Germline CDR1 SGHDT, CDR2 YYEEEE. The DNA for the CDR3 is TGTGCCAGCAGCACCGCGGACTATGGCTACACCTTC. This sequence encodes CASSTADYGYTF.

This clone was seen only a few times. The chain recombines TRBV18 with TRBJ2-5; D remains unclear. From germline, CDR1 is KGHSH and CDR2 LQKENI. The length of the CDR3 is 14 residues. Trimming cost V 3 bases and J 5 bases, with 13 bases left between them. CDR3 sequence reads: CASSPSSAAETQYF. The CDR3 coding sequence is TGTGCCAGCTCACCGTCAAGCGCGGCCGAGACCCAGTACTTC.

This sequence joins TRBV11-2 and TRBJ1-1, with a tentative D call TRBD1 (5 bases). Trimming removed 5 bases at V and 8 bases at J, with 27 bases between. CDR3 size: 17 residues. CDR1 is SGHAT and CDR2 is FQNNGV in the germline V gene. The CDR3 DNA reads TGTGCCAGCAGCCTTACCGGAAGGGGCAGGACGCGAATGGAAGCTTTCTTT. Translation gives CASSLTGRGRTRMEAFF.

This rearrangement joins TRBV5-4 to TRBJ2-6, with D unresolved. CDR3 length: 15 amino acids. Germline V gives CDR1 SGHNT, CDR2 YYREEE (reference sequence). V was shortened by 2 bases and J by 0 bases, with 6 bases between the two germline ends. CDR3 sequence reads: CASSFWSSGANVLTF. The CDR3 bases are TGTGCCAGCAGCTTTTGGAGCTCTGGGGCCAACGTCCTGACTTTC. Based on the CDR3 plus reference TRBV5-4 and TRBJ2-6, the full variable domain is ETGVTQSPTHLIKTRGQQVTLRCSSQSGHNTVSWYQQALGQGPQFIFQYYREEENGRGNFPPRFSGLQFPNYSSELNVNALELDDSALYLCASSFWSSGANVLTFGAGSRLTVL.

The chain carries TRBV5-1 and TRBJ2-3, with TRBD2 identical over 10 bases. CDR1 and CDR2 from the germline V gene are SGHRS and YFSETQ. CDR3 length: 16 residues. The junction had 10 bases not matched to a gene; V was cut back by 5 bases and J by 4 bases. CDR3 region: CASRPPSGSGADTQYF. The CDR3, as DNA: TGCGCCAGCAGACCACCTAGCGGGAGTGGCGCAGATACGCAGTATTTT.

With regard to this clone: The junction departs from germline at one end; a sequencing error may be responsible. DNA of the CDR3: TGTGCCAGCAGCTTGGGGACAGGGACTTTGTGGAGCGCGTTGAACTTC. As protein: CASSLGTGTLWSALNF. The rearrangement uses TRBV5-4 and TRBJ2-7, with 8 bases that match TRBD1. Germline loops: CDR1 SGHNT, CDR2 YYREEE (reference sequence). This CDR3 has 16 amino acids. The full variable domain, in which reference TRBV5-4 and TRBJ2-7 provide the parts outside the CDR3, is ETGVTQSPTHLIKTRGQQVTLRCSSQSGHNTVSWYQQALGQGPQFIFQYYREEENGRGNFPPRFSGLQFPNYSSELNVNALELDDSALYLCASSLGTGTLWSALNFGPGTRLTVT.

The chain combines TRBV7-2 with TRBJ2-1; 7 bases are shared with TRBD2. Looked up from germline, CDR1 is SGHTA and CDR2 is FQGNSA. V trimming: 3 bases; J trimming: 1 base; junction bases outside the gene matches: 15. The CDR3 loop spans 19 amino acids. CDR3 nucleotide sequence: TGTGCCAGCAGCTTCTCCGGGACTACCTATATCCGATCCTACAATGAGCAGTTCTTC. Protein product: CASSFSGTTYIRSYNEQFF.

The gene calls are TRBV6-1 and TRBJ2-2; D ambiguous. V was trimmed by 2 bases and J by 3 bases, leaving 25 bases between them. The germline CDR1 and CDR2 sequences are MNHNS and SASEGT. The CDR3 sequence is 20 residues long. The CDR3 reads CASSELNWVRRRPYTGELFF. The CDR3 nucleotides are TGTGCCAGCAGTGAACTAAATTGGGTTAGGAGAAGACCATACACCGGGGAGCTGTTTTTT.

The J gene is TRBJ2-3, the V gene TRBV4-3; 8 nucleotides line up with TRBD1. Germline V gene sequence: CDR1 LGHNA, CDR2 YSLEER. The CDR3 loop spans 16 amino acids. The V segment lost 4 bases and the J segment 1 base; nucleotides outside the gene matches: 7. CDR3 sequence: CASSPGQGAGTDTQYF. CDR3 nucleotides: TGCGCCAGCAGCCCCGGCCAGGGGGCCGGCACAGATACGCAGTATTTT.

The V and J genes are TRBV28 and TRBJ1-5; TRBD1 matches at 9 bases. Losses at the gene ends were 5 bases for V and 2 bases for J; bases not matched to a gene: 10. The germline gives CDR1 MDHEN, CDR2 SYDVKM. The CDR3 has 17 amino acids. As DNA, the CDR3 is TGTGCCAGCAGTACATACCCACAGGGGGCAGGCAATCAGCCCCAGCATTTT. The encoded protein is CASSTYPQGAGNQPQHF.

V is TRBV6-5 and J is TRBJ2-1, with 9 bases lining up with TRBD2. Trimming cost V 5 bases and J 3 bases; bases outside gene matches: 5. This CDR3 contains 15 residues. Per germline, CDR1 MNHEY and CDR2 SVGAGI. In nucleotides, the CDR3 is TGTGCCAGCAGTCCCTCTAGCGGGATCTACAATGAGCAGTTCTTC. Protein: CASSPSSGIYNEQFF.

The chain couples TRBV5-1 to TRBJ2-3; tentatively, D is TRBD1 (6 bases). In germline, CDR1 is SGHRS, CDR2 YFSETQ. The length of the CDR3 is 14 residues. Trimming stripped 5 bases from V and 2 bases from J, with 12 bases between. CDR3 sequence reads: CASRQGLTTDTQYF. The CDR3 DNA is TGCGCCAGCAGACAGGGCTTGACCACAGATACGCAGTATTTT.

This clone was counted a few times. The V call is TRBV27, the J call TRBJ1-5; a possible D gene is TRBD1 (6 bases). The CDR3 is 13 amino acids. CDR1 is MNHEY, CDR2 SMNVEV, per germline (reference sequence). V lost 4 bases to trimming and J lost 5 bases, with 9 bases between them. The CDR3 coding sequence is TGTGCCAGCAGTTCGACAGGATATCAGCCCCAGCATTTT. Its translation: CASSSTGYQPQHF.

The count of this clone is one. The chain couples TRBV29-1 to TRBJ2-3; D gene ambiguous. Between the trimmed V and J ends, which lost 3 bases and 2 bases, there was a span of 12 bases. CDR3 length equals 14 residues. CDR1 SQVTM and CDR2 ANQGSEA come from the germline V gene. CDR3: CSVERFGPTDTQYF. CDR3 nucleotides: TGCAGCGTTGAGAGGTTTGGCCCCACAGATACGCAGTATTTT.

This clone occurred a few times. The chain joins TRBV19 to TRBJ2-7; the D gene is possibly TRBD1 (8 bases). V lost 5 bases to trimming and J lost 3 bases, with 14 bases between them. Looked up from germline, CDR1 is LNHDA and CDR2 is SQIVND (reference sequence). CDR3 size: 14 residues. The CDR3: CASSPQGGHYEQYF. The CDR3 nucleotides are TGTGCCAGTAGTCCACAGGGGGGGCACTACGAGCAGTACTTC.

The V gene is TRBV9, the J gene TRBJ1-1, with D tentatively TRBD1 (5 bases). CDR1 is SGDLS, CDR2 YYNGEE, per germline. The CDR3 has 15 amino acids. The ends were cut back, 2 bases at V and 6 bases at J, with 17 bases in the middle. CDR3 in amino acids: CASSVDPGGLAEAFF. The CDR3 coding sequence is TGTGCCAGCAGCGTGGACCCGGGGGGTCTCGCTGAAGCTTTCTTT. Filled out from reference TRBV9 and TRBJ1-1, the complete variable domain reads DSGVTQTPKHLITATGQRVTLRCSPRSGDLSVYWYQQSLDQGLQFLIQYYNGEERAKGNILERFSAQQFPDLHSELNLSSLELGDSALYFCASSVDPGGLAEAFFGQGTRLTVV.

The rearrangement uses TRBV28 and TRBJ2-7, with D perhaps matching TRBD2 (7 bases). The germline V and J ends were trimmed by 5 bases and 3 bases, with 20 bases remaining between them. The germline gives CDR1 MDHEN, CDR2 SYDVKM. There are 16 residues in the CDR3. The CDR3, as DNA: TGTGCCAGCAGTCTCCCTCGGGGGGCGGAAGACTACGAGCAGTACTTC. Its protein product is CASSLPRGAEDYEQYF.

V usage is TRBV5-4 and J usage is TRBJ2-5; perhaps TRBD1 as D (8 bases). This CDR3 has 15 amino acids. In germline, CDR1 is SGHNT, CDR2 YYREEE (reference sequence). Trimming shortened V by 3 bases and J by 4 bases, and 16 bases separated the two germline ends. Here the CDR3 reads CASSSTTGGGETQYF. The CDR3 DNA sequence: TGTGCCAGCAGCTCGACAACAGGGGGGGGAGAGACCCAGTACTTC.

The chain links TRBV5-4 to TRBJ1-2, with a tentative D call TRBD1 (6 bases). This CDR3 spans 13 amino acids. V lost 4 bases and J 5 bases, leaving 12 bases between the germline ends. Germline assignment: CDR1 SGHNT and CDR2 YYREEE (reference sequence). In DNA form, the CDR3 reads TGTGCCAGCAGCCCAACCGACAGGTATGGCTACACCTTC. This gives the protein CASSPTDRYGYTF. Together with reference TRBV5-4 and TRBJ1-2, the CDR3 gives the full variable domain: ETGVTQSPTHLIKTRGQQVTLRCSSQSGHNTVSWYQQALGQGPQFIFQYYREEENGRGNFPPRFSGLQFPNYSSELNVNALELDDSALYLCASSPTDRYGYTFGSGTRLTVV.

The rearrangement links TRBV5-1 to TRBJ2-6, with D possibly matching TRBD1 (6 bases). The CDR3 is made up of 14 amino acids. The V gene lost 2 bases and the J gene lost 4 bases, with 7 bases spanning the gap. CDR1 SGHRS and CDR2 YFSETQ come from the germline V gene. CDR3 coding DNA: TGCGCCAGCAGCTTTACAGGGGGGGCCAACGTCCTGACTTTC. Translating gives CASSFTGGANVLTF. Variable domain in full (rest from reference TRBV5-1 and TRBJ2-6): KAGVTQTPRYLIKTRGQQVTLSCSPISGHRSVSWYQQTPGQGLQFLFEYFSETQRNKGNFPGRFSGRQFSNSRSEMNVSTLELGDSALYLCASSFTGGANVLTFGAGSRLTVL.

The chain is built from TRBV7-9 and TRBJ2-3, with 9 bases that match TRBD1. This CDR3 has 18 amino acids. J was trimmed by 0 bases and V by 4 bases; bases with no gene match: 11. Germline-derived CDR1 and CDR2 are SEHNR and FQNEAQ (reference sequence). The CDR3 loop reads CASSYRQGDITSTDTQYF. In DNA, the CDR3 is TGTGCCAGCAGCTATAGACAGGGGGACATTACTAGCACAGATACGCAGTATTTT.

The V gene is TRBV28, the J gene TRBJ1-1; D not certain. The germline gives CDR1 MDHEN, CDR2 SYDVKM. V was cut by 3 bases and J by 1 base, with 12 bases left in between. The length of the CDR3 is 15 residues. The DNA of the CDR3 is TGTGCCAGCAGTTTGGGCAGCAACTCGAACACTGAAGCTTTCTTT. Translating it yields CASSLGSNSNTEAFF.

CDR3 region: CASSLTPRDRAQDTQYF. CDR3 nucleotide sequence: TGTGCCAGCAGCTTAACGCCGAGGGACAGGGCGCAAGATACGCAGTATTTT. J is TRBJ2-3 and V is TRBV7-2; 9 nucleotides line up with TRBD1. Germline CDR1 and CDR2: SGHTA and FQGNSA. This CDR3 spans 17 amino acids. Trimming cost V 2 bases and J 5 bases; bases outside gene matches: 11.

This clone was counted between two and nine times. This chain uses TRBV6-4 with TRBJ1-6; D is unresolved. Germline V gene data show CDR1 as MRHNA and CDR2 as SNTAGT. CDR3 length: 13 residues. Trimming shortened V by 3 bases and J by 9 bases, and 9 bases separated the two germline ends. The CDR3 DNA sequence: TGTGCCAGCAGTGATACAGTCAGTTCACCCCTCCACTTT. Translated: CASSDTVSSPLHF.